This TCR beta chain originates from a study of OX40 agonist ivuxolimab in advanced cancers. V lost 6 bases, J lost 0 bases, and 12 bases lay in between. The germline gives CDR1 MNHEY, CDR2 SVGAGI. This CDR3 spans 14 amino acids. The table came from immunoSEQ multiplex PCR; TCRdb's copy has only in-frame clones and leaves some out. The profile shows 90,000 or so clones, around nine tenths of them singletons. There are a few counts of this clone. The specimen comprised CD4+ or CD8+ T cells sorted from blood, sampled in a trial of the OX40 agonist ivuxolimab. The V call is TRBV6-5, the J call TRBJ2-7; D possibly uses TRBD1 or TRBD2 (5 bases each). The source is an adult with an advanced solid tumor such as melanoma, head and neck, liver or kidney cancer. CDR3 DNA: TGTGCCAGCAGGCGCAACGGGGCCTCCTACGAGCAGTACTTC. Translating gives CASRRNGASYEQYF.